These 4 T cell receptor beta chains originate from one sample sequenced in a study of human T cells and chemical hapten exposure. TCRdb fed the RACE reads into MiXCR, producing one record per CDR3 protein. This sample has 56,000 or so distinct CDR3 sequences; roughly 10% occur once, and the top ten carry approximately 10%. Time point indicated: pre-sensitization, week 0. Treatment indicated: therapeutic diphenylcyclopropenone sensitization with weekly scalp DPC. Researchers extracted total RNA from unfractionated whole blood. The input for sequencing was whole blood, taken in connection with sensitization to the hapten diphenylcyclopropenone (DPC). These TCRs come from a woman aged 25 to 39 with alopecia areata. Some clones in this sample may be carry-over from other donors' samples.

The gene calls are TRBV12-3 or TRBV12-4 and TRBJ2-3; 12 bases align to TRBD2. V gave up 4 bases and J gave up 6 bases; unmatched junction bases: 11. The CDR3 is 17 residues long. The DNA of the CDR3 is TGTGCCAGCAGTTCCCGAATTCTAGCGGGGGGGCCCGATACGCAGTATTTT. As protein: CASSSRILAGGPDTQYF.

In its sample, this clonotype was seen many times. The rearrangement links TRBV6-5 to TRBJ1-4; D is unclear. The CDR3 totals 13 residues. Trimming took 7 bases from V and 4 from J, leaving 10 bases between them. Germline CDR1 is MNHEY and CDR2 is SVGAGI. CDR3 coding DNA: TGTGCCAGCAAACGGAGGAATAATGAAAAACTGTTTTTT. It translates to CASKRRNNEKLFF.

This clonotype has a count of ten or more. The rearrangement uses TRBV7-9 and TRBJ2-1; 8 nucleotides match TRBD1. The CDR3 has 16 amino acids. J lost 5 bases, V lost 2 bases, and 8 bases had no gene match. Per germline, CDR1 SEHNR and CDR2 FQNEAQ (reference sequence). CDR3: CASSLKGGTGNNEQFF. The CDR3 DNA reads TGTGCCAGCAGCTTAAAGGGTGGGACAGGTAACAATGAGCAGTTCTTC.

The table lists this clonotype with many counts. The chain joins TRBV28 to TRBJ1-1; the match to TRBD1 covers 7 bases. The CDR3 is made up of 13 amino acids. Germline V gene lookup returns CDR1 MDHEN and CDR2 SYDVKM. The V and J ends lost 6 bases and 6 bases, in that order; junction bases with no gene match: 7. CDR3 bases: TGTGCCAGCAGCCCCGACAGGGTCGCTGAAGCTTTCTTT. Amino acids: CASSPDRVAEAFF.